A single T cell receptor (beta chain) is shown here with its context. The CDR3 length is 13 residues. The V gene's germline CDR1 is MDHEN and CDR2 SYDVKM. Trimming cost V 5 bases and J 2 bases, with 8 bases left between them. The sample comes from a study of immune evolution from preneoplasia to lung adenocarcinoma. Profiled with immunoSEQ multiplex PCR; TCRdb holds only in-frame clones, not every one. The sample shows about 10,000 clones, around four fifths of them seen only once. Material: FFPE minimally invasive lung adenocarcinoma tissue. This TCR was recovered from a person between 65 and 80 years old with lung adenocarcinoma. Some clones in this sample may be carry-over from other donors' samples. The chain joins TRBV28 to TRBJ2-3, with unresolved D. The chain's CDR3 is CASSPTSTDTQYF. The CDR3 bases are TGTGCCAGCAGTCCTACTTCCACAGATACGCAGTATTTT.